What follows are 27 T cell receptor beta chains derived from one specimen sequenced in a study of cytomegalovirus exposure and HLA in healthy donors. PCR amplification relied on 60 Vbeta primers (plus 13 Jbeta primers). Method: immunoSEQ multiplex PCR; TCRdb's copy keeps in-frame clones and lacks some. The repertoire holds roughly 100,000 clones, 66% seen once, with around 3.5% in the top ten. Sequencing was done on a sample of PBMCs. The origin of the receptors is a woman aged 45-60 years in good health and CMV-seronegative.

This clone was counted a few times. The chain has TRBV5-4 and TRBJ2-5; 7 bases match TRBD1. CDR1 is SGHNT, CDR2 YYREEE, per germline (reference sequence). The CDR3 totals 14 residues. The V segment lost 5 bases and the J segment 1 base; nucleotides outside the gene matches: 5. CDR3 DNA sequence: TGTGCCAGCAGACCGGGACAGACCCAAGAGACCCAGTACTTC. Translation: CASRPGQTQETQYF. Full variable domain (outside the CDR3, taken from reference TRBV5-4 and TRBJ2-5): ETGVTQSPTHLIKTRGQQVTLRCSSQSGHNTVSWYQQALGQGPQFIFQYYREEENGRGNFPPRFSGLQFPNYSSELNVNALELDDSALYLCASRPGQTQETQYFGPGTRLLVL.

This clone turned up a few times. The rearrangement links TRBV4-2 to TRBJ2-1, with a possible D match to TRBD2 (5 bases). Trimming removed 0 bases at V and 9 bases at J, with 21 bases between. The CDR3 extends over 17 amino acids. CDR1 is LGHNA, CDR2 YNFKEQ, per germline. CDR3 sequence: CASSQDFAETGLGEQFF. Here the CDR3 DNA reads TGTGCCAGCAGCCAAGATTTTGCGGAGACGGGGTTGGGTGAGCAGTTCTTC.

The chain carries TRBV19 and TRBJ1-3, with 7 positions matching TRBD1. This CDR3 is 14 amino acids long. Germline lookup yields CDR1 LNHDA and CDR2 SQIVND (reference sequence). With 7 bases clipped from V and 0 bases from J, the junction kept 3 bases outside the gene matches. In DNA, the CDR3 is TGTGCCAGTACCAGACAGGGCTCTGGAAACACCATATATTTT. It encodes CASTRQGSGNTIYF.

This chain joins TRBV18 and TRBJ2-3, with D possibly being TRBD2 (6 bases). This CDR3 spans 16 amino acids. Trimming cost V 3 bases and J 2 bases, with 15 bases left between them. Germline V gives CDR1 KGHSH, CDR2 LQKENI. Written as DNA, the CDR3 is TGTGCCAGCTCACCTACAGCCGGGGGTCACACAGATACGCAGTATTTT. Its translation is CASSPTAGGHTDTQYF.

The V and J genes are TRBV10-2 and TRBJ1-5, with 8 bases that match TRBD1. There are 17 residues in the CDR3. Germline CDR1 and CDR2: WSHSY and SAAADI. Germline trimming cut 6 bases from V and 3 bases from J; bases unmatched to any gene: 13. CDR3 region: CASRTAGQGLSNQPQHF. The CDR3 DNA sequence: TGCGCCAGCAGGACAGCCGGACAGGGACTCTCCAATCAGCCCCAGCATTTT.

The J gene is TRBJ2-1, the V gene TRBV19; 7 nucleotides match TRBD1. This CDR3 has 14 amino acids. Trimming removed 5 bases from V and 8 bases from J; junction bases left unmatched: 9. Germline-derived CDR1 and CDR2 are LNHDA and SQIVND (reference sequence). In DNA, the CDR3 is TGTGCCAGTAGTCCCAGACAGGGTATCGATGAGCAGTTCTTC. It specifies CASSPRQGIDEQFF.

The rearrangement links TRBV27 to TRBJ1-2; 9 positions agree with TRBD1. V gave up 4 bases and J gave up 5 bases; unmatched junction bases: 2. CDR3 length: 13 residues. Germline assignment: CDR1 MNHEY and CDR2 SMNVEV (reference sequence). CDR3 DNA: TGTGCCAGCAGTTGGACAGGGGCATATGGCTACACCTTC. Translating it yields CASSWTGAYGYTF.

The CDR3 sequence is CASSVQGAETQYF. CDR3 DNA: TGTGCCAGTAGTGTACAGGGGGCAGAGACCCAGTACTTC. This chain joins TRBV19 and TRBJ2-5, with 9 positions matching TRBD1. V shed 5 bases, J shed 4 bases, and the junction held 2 bases outside the gene matches. Germline V lookup: CDR1 LNHDA, CDR2 SQIVND (reference sequence). The CDR3 loop spans 13 amino acids. Variable domain in full (rest from reference TRBV19 and TRBJ2-5): DGGITQSPKYLFRKEGQNVTLSCEQNLNHDAMYWYRQDPGQGLRLIYYSQIVNDFQKGDIAEGYSVSREKKESFPLTVTSAQKNPTAFYLCASSVQGAETQYFGPGTRLLVL.

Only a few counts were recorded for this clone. The CDR3 here is CASSLAPKQPQHF. DNA for the CDR3: TGTGCCAGCAGCTTAGCTCCCAAACAGCCCCAGCATTTT. The rearrangement uses TRBV7-6 and TRBJ1-5, with D uncertain. This CDR3 region has 13 residues. CDR1 and CDR2 from the germline V gene are SGHVS and FNYEAQ. The V and J ends lost 0 bases and 7 bases respectively, with 7 bases between them.

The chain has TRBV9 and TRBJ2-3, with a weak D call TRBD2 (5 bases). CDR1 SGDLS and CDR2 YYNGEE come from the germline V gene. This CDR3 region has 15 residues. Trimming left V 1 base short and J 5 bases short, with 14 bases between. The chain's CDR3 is CASSVNVGARDTQYF. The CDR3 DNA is TGTGCCAGCAGCGTAAACGTGGGAGCTAGAGATACGCAGTATTTT.

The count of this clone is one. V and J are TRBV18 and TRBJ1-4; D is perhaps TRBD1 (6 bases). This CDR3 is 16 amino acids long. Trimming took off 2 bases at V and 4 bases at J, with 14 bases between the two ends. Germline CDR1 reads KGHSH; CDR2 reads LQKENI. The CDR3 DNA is TGTGCCAGCTCACCAACGGCGGACAGTGATAATGAAAAACTGTTTTTT. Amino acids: CASSPTADSDNEKLFF.

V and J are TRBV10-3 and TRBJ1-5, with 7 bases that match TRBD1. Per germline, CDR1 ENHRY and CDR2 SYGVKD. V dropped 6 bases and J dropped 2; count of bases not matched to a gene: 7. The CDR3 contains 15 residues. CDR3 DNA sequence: TGTGCCATCAGCGGACAGGAAGGGGGCAATCAGCCCCAGCATTTT. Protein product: CAISGQEGGNQPQHF.

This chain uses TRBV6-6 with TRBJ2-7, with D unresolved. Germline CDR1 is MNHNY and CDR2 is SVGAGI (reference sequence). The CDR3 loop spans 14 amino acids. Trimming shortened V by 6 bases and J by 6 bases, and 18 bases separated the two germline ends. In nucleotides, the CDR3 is TGTGCCAGCAGCCCAGACTTGGATCGCACCGAGCAGTACTTC. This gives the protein CASSPDLDRTEQYF.

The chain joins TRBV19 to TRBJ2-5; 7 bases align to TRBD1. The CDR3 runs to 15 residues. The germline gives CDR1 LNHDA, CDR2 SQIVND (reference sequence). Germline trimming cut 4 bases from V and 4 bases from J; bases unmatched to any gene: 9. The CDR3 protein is CASSTGFAGGETQYF. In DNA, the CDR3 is TGTGCCAGTAGTACCGGTTTTGCAGGGGGAGAGACCCAGTACTTC.

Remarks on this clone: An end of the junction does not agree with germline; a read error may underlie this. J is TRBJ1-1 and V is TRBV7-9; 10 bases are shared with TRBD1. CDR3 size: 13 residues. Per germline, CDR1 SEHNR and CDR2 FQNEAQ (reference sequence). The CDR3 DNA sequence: TGTGCCAGCAGTCTCGCGGGCGGGACAGGGGAGGTCTTT. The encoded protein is CASSLAGGTGEVF.

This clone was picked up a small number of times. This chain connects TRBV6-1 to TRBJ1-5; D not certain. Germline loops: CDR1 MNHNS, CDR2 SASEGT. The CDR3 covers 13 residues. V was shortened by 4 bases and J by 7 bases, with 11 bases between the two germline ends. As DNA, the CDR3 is TGTGCCAGCAGTGCCTCTTACGGGCAGCCCCAGCATTTT. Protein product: CASSASYGQPQHF.

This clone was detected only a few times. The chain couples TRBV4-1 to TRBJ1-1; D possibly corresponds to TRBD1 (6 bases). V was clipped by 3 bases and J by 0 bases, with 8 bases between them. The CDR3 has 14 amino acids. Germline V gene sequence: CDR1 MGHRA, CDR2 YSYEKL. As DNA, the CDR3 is TGCGCCAGCAGCCACGGACAGTTGAACACTGAAGCTTTCTTT. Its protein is CASSHGQLNTEAFF.

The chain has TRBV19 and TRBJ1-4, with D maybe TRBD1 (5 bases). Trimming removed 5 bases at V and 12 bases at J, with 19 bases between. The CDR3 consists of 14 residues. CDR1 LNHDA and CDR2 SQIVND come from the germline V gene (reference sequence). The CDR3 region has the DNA TGTGCCAGTAGTCTCAACCCGACAGCCGGCGAACTGTTTTTT. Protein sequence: CASSLNPTAGELFF.

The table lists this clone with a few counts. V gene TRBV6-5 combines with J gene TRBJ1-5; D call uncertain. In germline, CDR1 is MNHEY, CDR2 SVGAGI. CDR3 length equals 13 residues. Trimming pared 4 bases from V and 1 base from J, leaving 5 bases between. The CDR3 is CASSSRSNQPQHF. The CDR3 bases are TGTGCCAGCAGTTCGCGAAGCAATCAGCCCCAGCATTTT.

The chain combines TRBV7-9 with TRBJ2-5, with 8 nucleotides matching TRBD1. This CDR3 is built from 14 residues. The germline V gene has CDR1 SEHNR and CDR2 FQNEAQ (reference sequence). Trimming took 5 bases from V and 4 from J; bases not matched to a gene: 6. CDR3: CASSQGQGLETQYF. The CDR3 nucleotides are TGTGCCAGCAGCCAAGGACAGGGATTAGAGACCCAGTACTTC.

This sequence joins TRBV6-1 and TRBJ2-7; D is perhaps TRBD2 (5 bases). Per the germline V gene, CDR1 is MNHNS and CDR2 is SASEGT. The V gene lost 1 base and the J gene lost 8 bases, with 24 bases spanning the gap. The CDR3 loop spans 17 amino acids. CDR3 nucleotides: TGTGCCAGCAGTGAAGGTGGTGCGGGCACCAACCCCTGGAAGCAGTACTTC. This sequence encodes CASSEGGAGTNPWKQYF.

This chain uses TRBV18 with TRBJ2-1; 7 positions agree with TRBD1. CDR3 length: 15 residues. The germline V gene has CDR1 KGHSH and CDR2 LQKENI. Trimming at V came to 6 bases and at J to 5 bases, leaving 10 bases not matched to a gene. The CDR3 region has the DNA TGTGCCAGCTCTATCGGGACAGAGGAACACAATGAGCAGTTCTTC. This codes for CASSIGTEEHNEQFF.

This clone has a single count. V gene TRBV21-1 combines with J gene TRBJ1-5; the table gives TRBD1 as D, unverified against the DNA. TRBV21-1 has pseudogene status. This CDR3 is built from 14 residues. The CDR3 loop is CASSLDRGDQPQHF. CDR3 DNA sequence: TGTGCCAGCAGCCTAGACAGGGGTGATCAGCCCCAGCATTTT.

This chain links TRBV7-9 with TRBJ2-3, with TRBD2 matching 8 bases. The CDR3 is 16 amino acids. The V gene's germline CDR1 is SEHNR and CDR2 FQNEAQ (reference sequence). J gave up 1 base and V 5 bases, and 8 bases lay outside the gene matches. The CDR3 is CASSDRASGRTDTQYF. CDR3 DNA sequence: TGTGCCAGCAGCGACCGGGCTAGCGGGCGCACAGATACGCAGTATTTT.

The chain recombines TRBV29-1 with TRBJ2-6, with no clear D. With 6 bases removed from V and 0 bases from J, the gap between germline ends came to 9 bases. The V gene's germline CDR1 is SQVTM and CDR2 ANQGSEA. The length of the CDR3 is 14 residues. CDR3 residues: CSVLGSSGANVLTF. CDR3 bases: TGCAGCGTCCTTGGCTCCTCTGGGGCCAACGTCCTGACTTTC.

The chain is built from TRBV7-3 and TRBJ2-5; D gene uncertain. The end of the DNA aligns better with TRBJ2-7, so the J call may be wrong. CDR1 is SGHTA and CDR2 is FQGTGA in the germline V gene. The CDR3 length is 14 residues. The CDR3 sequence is CASSKYLIPYEQYF. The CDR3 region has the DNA TGTGCCAGCAGCAAGTACCTCATCCCGTACGAGCAGTACTTC.

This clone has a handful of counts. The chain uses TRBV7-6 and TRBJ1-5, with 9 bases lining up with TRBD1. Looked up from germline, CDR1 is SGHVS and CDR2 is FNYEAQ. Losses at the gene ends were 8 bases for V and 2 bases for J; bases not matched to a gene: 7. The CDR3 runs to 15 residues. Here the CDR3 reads CASGETGGGNQPQHF. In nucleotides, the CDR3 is TGTGCCAGCGGCGAAACAGGGGGCGGCAATCAGCCCCAGCATTTT.